Shown below are 9 T cell receptor beta chains from a single sample sequenced in a study of T cell responses to AZD1222 COVID-19 vaccine. Generated by immunoSEQ multiplex PCR, the TCRdb table keeps only in-frame clones and is missing some. Of 120,000 to 150,000 clones listed, less than 95% were seen once; the top ten hold roughly 7.1%. Sequencing was performed on peripheral blood, taken 28 days after the second dose of the MenACWY control vaccine. Receptors were obtained from an adult who received the MenACWY meningococcal vaccine as a control.

The CDR3 DNA follows: TGTGCCAGCAGTCCCCCCGGAGAATATCAGCCCCAGCATTTT. Protein: CASSPPGEYQPQHF. The chain recombines TRBV28 with TRBJ1-5; no reliable D call. V was trimmed by 5 bases and J by 5 bases, leaving 13 bases between them. Germline CDR1 reads MDHEN; CDR2 reads SYDVKM. This CDR3 has 14 residues. Complete variable domain (other parts from reference TRBV28 and TRBJ1-5): DVKVTQSSRYLVKRTGEKVFLECVQDMDHENMFWYRQDPGLGLRLIYFSYDVKMKEKGDIPEGYSVSREKKERFSLILESASTNQTSMYLCASSPPGEYQPQHFGDGTRLSIL.

The chain couples TRBV10-3 to TRBJ2-3, with D possibly TRBD1 on 6 matching bases. Trimming removed 5 bases from V and 2 bases from J, with 8 bases in between. Germline V CDR1 and CDR2: ENHRY, SYGVKD. The CDR3 loop spans 13 amino acids. The CDR3 bases are TGTGCCATCAGTCGGGACAACACAGATACGCAGTATTTT. This translates into CAISRDNTDTQYF.

The chain combines TRBV6-4 with TRBJ2-1; 8 bases fit TRBD2. This CDR3 region has 16 residues. V dropped 4 bases and J dropped 1; count of bases not matched to a gene: 6. From germline, CDR1 is MRHNA and CDR2 SNTAGT. Here the CDR3 reads CASSVSGGGSYNEQFF. CDR3 in DNA: TGTGCCAGCAGTGTAAGCGGGGGAGGATCCTACAATGAGCAGTTCTTC.

This chain uses TRBV10-3 with TRBJ2-5; D is possibly TRBD1 (7 bases). This CDR3 contains 14 residues. Germline-derived CDR1 and CDR2 are ENHRY and SYGVKD. The germline V and J ends were trimmed by 10 bases and 4 bases, with 19 bases remaining between them. This CDR3 reads CATTSGQGGETQYF. DNA for the CDR3: TGTGCCACAACCTCAGGGCAGGGGGGAGAGACCCAGTACTTC.

This chain joins TRBV19 and TRBJ2-7, with 9 bases identical to TRBD1. This CDR3 has 15 residues. The germline gives CDR1 LNHDA, CDR2 SQIVND (reference sequence). V gave up 5 bases and J gave up 3 bases; unmatched junction bases: 8. The DNA for the CDR3 is TGTGCCAGTAGTGAAAGGGACAGGGAGAGCTACGAGCAGTACTTC. This translates into CASSERDRESYEQYF.

V gene TRBV27 combines with J gene TRBJ2-7; maybe TRBD1 (7 bases). The CDR3 has 15 amino acids. The germline CDR1 and CDR2 sequences are MNHEY and SMNVEV (reference sequence). The V end lost 8 bases, the J end lost 2 bases, and 19 bases lay between the germline ends. CDR3 protein: CASSSRGVGTYEQYF. CDR3 DNA sequence: TGTGCCAGCTCCTCCAGGGGGGTTGGGACCTACGAGCAGTACTTC.

The chain uses TRBV6-6 and TRBJ2-7; no definite D call. V shed 6 bases and J shed 3 bases, with 6 bases lying between them. This CDR3 region has 11 residues. Germline CDR1 and CDR2: MNHNY and SVGAGI (reference sequence). The CDR3 region has the DNA TGTGCCAGCAGCCTCATCTACGAGCAGTACTTC. Protein: CASSLIYEQYF.

The chain employs TRBV28 and TRBJ1-4; D uncertain. From germline, CDR1 is MDHEN and CDR2 SYDVKM. V lost 6 bases to trimming and J lost 0 bases, with 8 bases between them. The CDR3 spans 14 residues. The chain's CDR3 is CASRPVTTNEKLFF. The CDR3, as DNA: TGTGCCAGCAGGCCGGTAACAACTAATGAAAAACTGTTTTTT.

This sequence joins TRBV7-2 and TRBJ2-5; D might be TRBD1 (6 bases). Trimming removed 1 base at V and 6 bases at J, with 15 bases between. Germline lookup yields CDR1 SGHTA and CDR2 FQGNSA. CDR3 length: 15 residues. CDR3 sequence: CASSLEGRDTQTQYF. Here the CDR3 DNA reads TGTGCCAGCAGCTTAGAGGGAAGGGACACCCAGACCCAGTACTTC.